The entry that follows covers one T cell receptor (beta chain) sequence. Its antigen is unidentified. As originally analysed: After removing out-of-frame reads, 2 million to 2.5 million distinct TCRbeta sequences remained. Only in-frame clones appear in the TCRdb table, and some are missing; sequencing was by immunoSEQ multiplex PCR. That table is the source of V, J and clone size, and D and trimming were worked out from the DNA. This table holds under 80,000 clones, around 86% found once. The sort gate was single viable CD3+CD4+CD8-CD45RO+ cells for memory CD4+ T cells. Total CD4+ T cells were enriched by CD4 positive selection. The CDR3 has 14 residues. Germline V gene data show CDR1 as MNHEY and CDR2 as SVGAGI. With 3 bases clipped from V and 5 bases from J, the junction kept 2 bases outside the gene matches. This record belongs to a study of memory CD4+ T cells and cytomegalovirus serostatus. Study-level findings and limits: CD4+ memory repertoires contained about two fifths of the 164 reported CMV TCRbeta sequences.

The chain joins TRBV6-5 to TRBJ2-1, with 9 bases identical to TRBD1. This TCR was recovered from an adult in good health and CMV-seronegative. Sequenced sample: memory CD4+ T cells from blood. CDR3 protein: CASSYGQGNNEQFF. CDR3 nucleotide sequence: TGTGCCAGCAGTTATGGACAGGGGAACAATGAGCAGTTCTTC.